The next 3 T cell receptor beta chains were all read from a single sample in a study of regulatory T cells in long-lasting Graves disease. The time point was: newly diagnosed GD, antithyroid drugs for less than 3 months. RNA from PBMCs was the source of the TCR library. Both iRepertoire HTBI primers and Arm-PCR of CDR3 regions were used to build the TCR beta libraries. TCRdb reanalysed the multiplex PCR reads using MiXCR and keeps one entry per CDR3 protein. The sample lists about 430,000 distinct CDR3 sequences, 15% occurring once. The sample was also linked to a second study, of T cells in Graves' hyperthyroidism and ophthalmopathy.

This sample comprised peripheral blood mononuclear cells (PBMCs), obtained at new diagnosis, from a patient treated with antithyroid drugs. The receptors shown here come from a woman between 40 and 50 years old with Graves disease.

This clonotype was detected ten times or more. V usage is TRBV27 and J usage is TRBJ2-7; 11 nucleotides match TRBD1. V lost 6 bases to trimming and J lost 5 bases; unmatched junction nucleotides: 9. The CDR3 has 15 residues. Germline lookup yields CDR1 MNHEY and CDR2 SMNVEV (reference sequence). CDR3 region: CASRPGTGGFHEQYF. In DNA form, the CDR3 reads TGTGCCAGCAGACCAGGGACAGGGGGTTTCCACGAGCAGTACTTC.

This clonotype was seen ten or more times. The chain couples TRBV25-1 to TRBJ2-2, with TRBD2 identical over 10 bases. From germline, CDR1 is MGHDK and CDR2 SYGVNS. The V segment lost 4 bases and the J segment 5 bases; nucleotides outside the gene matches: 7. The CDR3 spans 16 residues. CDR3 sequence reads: CASSAPASGSTGELFF. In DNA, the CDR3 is TGTGCCAGCAGTGCCCCGGCTAGCGGGAGTACCGGGGAGCTGTTTTTT. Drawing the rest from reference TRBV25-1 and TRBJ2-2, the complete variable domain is EADIYQTPRYLVIGTGKKITLECSQTMGHDKMYWYQQDPGMELHLIHYSYGVNSTEKGDLSSESTVSRIRTEHFPLTLESARPSHTSQYLCASSAPASGSTGELFFGEGSRLTVL.

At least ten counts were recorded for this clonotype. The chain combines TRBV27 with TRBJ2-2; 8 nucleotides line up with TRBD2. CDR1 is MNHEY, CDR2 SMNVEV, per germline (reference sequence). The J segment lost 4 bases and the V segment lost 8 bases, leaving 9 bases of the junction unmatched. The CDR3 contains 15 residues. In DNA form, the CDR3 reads TGTGCCAGCTACCCTGGGCTAGCGGGCACCGGGGAGCTGTTTTTT. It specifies CASYPGLAGTGELFF.